The 5 T cell receptor beta chains presented below share a single source sample, sequenced in a study of graft-versus-host responses after intestinal transplantation. Libraries were prepared by immunoSEQ multiplex PCR; TCRdb keeps only in-frame clonotypes and omits some of them. The sample yields roughly 120,000 clones, over 75% seen once. Their cognate antigens are unknown. Sequences were derived from unstimulated CD4+ T cells sorted from spleen or lymph node cells, sampled before intestinal transplant. The receptor set was obtained from a human donor who received an intestinal transplant.

The rearrangement links TRBV7-2 to TRBJ2-5; 7 positions agree with TRBD2. V trimming: 6 bases; J trimming: 5 bases; junction bases outside the gene matches: 6. CDR1 is SGHTA and CDR2 is FQGNSA in the germline V gene. This CDR3 has 13 amino acids. The CDR3 sequence: CASSKGTTETQYF. CDR3 coding DNA: TGTGCCAGCAGTAAAGGGACTACTGAGACCCAGTACTTC. The full variable domain, in which reference TRBV7-2 and TRBJ2-5 provide the parts outside the CDR3, is GAGVSQSPSNKVTEKGKDVELRCDPISGHTALYWYRQSLGQGLEFLIYFQGNSAPDKSGLPSDRFSAERTGGSVSTLTIQRTQQEDSAVYLCASSKGTTETQYFGPGTRLLVL.

The CDR3 DNA reads as TGCGCCAGCAGCCCTAACCAAGAGACCCAGTACTTC. Encoded protein: CASSPNQETQYF. This sequence joins TRBV5-1 and TRBJ2-5; no clear D. This CDR3 contains 12 residues. Germline V gene lookup returns CDR1 SGHRS and CDR2 YFSETQ. The V end lost 4 bases, the J end lost 0 bases, and 4 bases lay between the germline ends.

V usage is TRBV11-2 and J usage is TRBJ1-2; D not resolved. V dropped 4 bases and J dropped 4 bases, with 7 bases sitting between them. This CDR3 region has 12 residues. Germline CDR1 and CDR2: SGHAT and FQNNGV. Here the CDR3 reads CASSSLGYGYTF. CDR3 coding DNA: TGTGCCAGCAGCTCCCTAGGCTATGGCTACACCTTC.

The table lists this clone with a count of one. The chain uses TRBV28 and TRBJ2-5, with TRBD2 identical over 9 bases. Germline CDR1 MDHEN, CDR2 SYDVKM. This CDR3 is 16 amino acids long. Losses at the gene ends were 2 bases for V and 2 bases for J; bases not matched to a gene: 6. Written as DNA, the CDR3 is TGTGCCAGCAGTTTAGGTAGGGGACTAGCTCAAGAGACCCAGTACTTC. It specifies CASSLGRGLAQETQYF.

The gene calls are TRBV11-2 and TRBJ2-5; possibly TRBD2 for D (6 bases). V dropped 5 bases and J dropped 2 bases, with 18 bases sitting between them. Germline V gives CDR1 SGHAT, CDR2 FQNNGV. This CDR3 contains 16 residues. CDR3 loop: CASSLLPGGSQETQYF. The CDR3 bases are TGTGCCAGCAGCCTCCTACCAGGAGGGTCACAAGAGACCCAGTACTTC.